One T cell receptor beta chain is described in this entry. With 4 bases clipped from V and 3 bases from J, the junction kept 5 bases outside the gene matches. The CDR3 spans 14 residues. The germline V gene has CDR1 SNHLY and CDR2 FYNNEI. Treatment noted: some 19 received Ad26.COV2.S at low or high dose, single or two shots; 5 received placebo; per-sample allocation not given. Day 63 following the first vaccine or placebo injection was when the samples were taken. Profiled with immunoSEQ multiplex PCR; TCRdb holds only in-frame clones, not every one. The table shows roughly 300,000 clones, with more than 85% occurring only once. This record comes from a study of Ad26.COV2.S vaccination and SARS-CoV-2 variants.

The rearrangement joins TRBV2 to TRBJ2-7, with 8 nucleotides matching TRBD2. The sequencing used peripheral blood, collected in a trial of Ad26.COV2.S vaccine versus placebo. The sequence was obtained from a person aged 18-65 years who received the Ad26.COV2.S COVID-19 vaccine or a placebo. CDR3 sequence (DNA): TGTGCCAGCAGTGCTCAAGCGGGGGACTACGAGCAGTACTTC. Its protein is CASSAQAGDYEQYF.